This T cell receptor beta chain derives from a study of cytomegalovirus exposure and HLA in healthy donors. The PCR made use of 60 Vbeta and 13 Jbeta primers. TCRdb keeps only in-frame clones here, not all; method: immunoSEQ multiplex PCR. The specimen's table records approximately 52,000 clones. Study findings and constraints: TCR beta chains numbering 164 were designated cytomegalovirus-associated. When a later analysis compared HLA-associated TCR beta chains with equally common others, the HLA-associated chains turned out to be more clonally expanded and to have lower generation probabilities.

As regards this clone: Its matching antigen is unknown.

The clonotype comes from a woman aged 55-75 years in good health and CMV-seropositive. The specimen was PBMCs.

The CDR3 nucleotides read TGCAGCGTAATTGAATTGGGACAGGTTAACACTGAAGCTTTCTTT. Protein sequence: CSVIELGQVNTEAFF. The chain joins TRBV29-1 to TRBJ1-1; TRBD1 matches 8 bases. Germline V CDR1 and CDR2: SQVTM, ANQGSEA. The CDR3 loop spans 15 amino acids. The trim removed 6 bases at V and 2 bases at J, leaving 11 bases unmatched.